Listed here are 24 T cell receptor beta chains from one sample, sequenced in a study of vaccination and CD4 T cells after COVID-19. TCRdb reprocessed the PCR reads with MiXCR, giving one entry per CDR3 protein. The sample holds under 30,000 distinct CDR3 sequences, around 49% seen once. Indicated time point: late sampling 161 to 241 days after vaccination in three convalescent patients. Sequencing used CD4+ T cells from blood, obtained about 7 months after SARS-CoV-2 vaccination. The receptors here all came from a human donor who had recovered from COVID-19.

This chain uses TRBV15 with TRBJ1-6; D might be TRBD1 (5 bases). V was cut by 6 bases and J by 14 bases, with 20 bases left in between. Per germline, CDR1 LNHNV and CDR2 YYDKDF (reference sequence). CDR3 length equals 14 residues. CDR3 nucleotides: TGTGCCACCAGTCAAAACCGCCAAGGGGCCACCCTCCACTTT. Translated: CATSQNRQGATLHF.

This sequence joins TRBV7-8 and TRBJ2-4; unclear D gene. CDR1 is SGHVS, CDR2 FQNEAQ, per germline. V was cut by 6 bases and J by 4 bases, with 10 bases left in between. The CDR3 spans 13 residues. For the CDR3, the DNA is TGTGCCAGCAGAAGGCCCGGGAAAAACATTCAGTACTTC. This sequence encodes CASRRPGKNIQYF.

The chain links TRBV7-9 to TRBJ2-1; tentative D call: TRBD2 (6 bases). This CDR3 region has 15 residues. Trimming stripped 6 bases from V and 5 bases from J, with 17 bases between. Germline CDR1 reads SEHNR; CDR2 reads FQNEAQ (reference sequence). The CDR3 DNA reads as TGTGCCAGCAGTGGGGACTCACAAAAGGACAATGAGCAGTTCTTC. Encoded protein: CASSGDSQKDNEQFF.

The rearrangement links TRBV15 to TRBJ2-3, with D tentatively TRBD1 (6 bases). The germline gives CDR1 LNHNV, CDR2 YYDKDF (reference sequence). Trimming removed 1 base from V and 1 base from J, with 12 bases in between. The CDR3 loop spans 16 amino acids. CDR3 in amino acids: CATSRGGRGRTDTQYF. CDR3 DNA: TGTGCCACCAGCAGAGGGGGCAGGGGTCGCACAGATACGCAGTATTTT.

V gene TRBV20-1 combines with J gene TRBJ2-1, with 14 bases that match TRBD2. Trimming at V came to 6 bases and at J to 8 bases, leaving 15 bases not matched to a gene. The CDR3 is made up of 17 amino acids. Germline lookup yields CDR1 DFQATT and CDR2 SNEGSKA (reference sequence). This CDR3 reads CSAAGLAGDLGVDEQFF. The CDR3, as DNA: TGCAGTGCGGCGGGACTAGCGGGAGACCTAGGGGTAGATGAGCAGTTCTTC.

This clonotype showed up just a few times. This sequence joins TRBV7-9 and TRBJ2-2; tentatively, D is TRBD1 (6 bases). In germline, CDR1 is SEHNR, CDR2 FQNEAQ (reference sequence). The V end was cut by 1 base, the J end by 7 bases, with 10 bases between. The CDR3 is made up of 14 amino acids. This CDR3 is CASSLGSGDGELFF. CDR3 in DNA: TGTGCCAGCAGCTTAGGATCAGGGGACGGGGAGCTGTTTTTT.

The chain recombines TRBV7-9 with TRBJ2-1; 8 nucleotides line up with TRBD2. V trimming: 2 bases; J trimming: 4 bases; junction bases outside the gene matches: 1. Germline CDR1 and CDR2: SEHNR and FQNEAQ (reference sequence). This CDR3 comprises 14 residues. CDR3 loop: CASSLTSGYNEQFF. The CDR3 nucleotides are TGTGCCAGCAGCTTAACTAGCGGATACAATGAGCAGTTCTTC.

This clonotype was recorded a few times. The chain joins TRBV20-1 to TRBJ1-5, with D possibly being TRBD1 (6 bases). This CDR3 comprises 16 residues. The germline CDR1 and CDR2 sequences are DFQATT and SNEGSKA (reference sequence). V was trimmed by 0 bases and J by 1 base, leaving 13 bases between them. CDR3 sequence (DNA): TGCAGTGCTAGAGATCCGACAGGACTAAGCAATCAGCCCCAGCATTTT. It codes for CSARDPTGLSNQPQHF.

The chain combines TRBV7-3 with TRBJ2-2; D assignment may be TRBD1 or TRBD2 (5 bases each). This CDR3 region has 16 residues. Trimming cost V 2 bases and J 4 bases, with 14 bases left between them. Per the germline V gene, CDR1 is SGHTA and CDR2 is FQGTGA. The CDR3 is CASSLLGGMGTGELFF. CDR3 bases: TGTGCCAGCAGCTTACTTGGGGGAATGGGCACCGGGGAGCTGTTTTTT. The entire variable domain, with the rest obtained from reference TRBV7-3 and TRBJ2-2, is as follows: GAGVSQTPSNKVTEKGKYVELRCDPISGHTALYWYRQSLGQGPEFLIYFQGTGAADDSGLPNDRFFAVRPEGSVSTLKIQRTERGDSAVYLCASSLLGGMGTGELFFGEGSRLTVL.

The J gene is TRBJ2-1, the V gene TRBV4-1, with 10 bases identical to TRBD2. CDR3 length equals 15 residues. V was clipped by 3 bases and J by 8 bases; unmatched bases: 7. CDR1 MGHRA and CDR2 YSYEKL come from the germline V gene. The CDR3 loop is CASSQEGLAHDEQFF. Written as DNA, the CDR3 is TGCGCCAGCAGCCAGGAGGGACTAGCGCATGATGAGCAGTTCTTC.

This clonotype showed up just a few times. This CDR3 reads CASTEVNDETQYF. Here the CDR3 DNA reads TGTGCCAGCACCGAGGTCAACGACGAGACCCAGTACTTC. This sequence joins TRBV2 and TRBJ2-5; D call uncertain. Germline-derived CDR1 and CDR2 are SNHLY and FYNNEI. This CDR3 is 13 amino acids long. V was cut by 7 bases and J by 5 bases, with 14 bases left in between.

In this sample, this clonotype turned up a few times. The chain has TRBV20-1 and TRBJ2-1; D is unresolved. The V gene's germline CDR1 is DFQATT and CDR2 SNEGSKA (reference sequence). There are 11 residues in the CDR3. Deletions cut 4 bases from V and 7 bases from J, with 8 bases between. The CDR3 protein is CSANRQNEQFF. As DNA, the CDR3 is TGCAGTGCTAATAGGCAGAATGAGCAGTTCTTC.

The chain is built from TRBV20-1 and TRBJ2-7; D gene uncertain. CDR1 is DFQATT and CDR2 is SNEGSKA in the germline V gene (reference sequence). This CDR3 spans 14 amino acids. The ends were cut back, 3 bases at V and 2 bases at J, with 14 bases in the middle. The CDR3 sequence: CSASFLGDTYEQYF. The CDR3 DNA is TGCAGTGCTAGCTTTCTCGGCGACACCTACGAGCAGTACTTC.

This chain connects TRBV27 to TRBJ2-1; D uncertain. The CDR3 sequence is 14 residues long. Germline values: CDR1 MNHEY, CDR2 SMNVEV (reference sequence). Trimming took 6 bases from V and 2 from J, leaving 11 bases between them. For the CDR3, the DNA is TGTGCCAGCAGCTCCACAATAACCTACAATGAGCAGTTCTTC. Translating it yields CASSSTITYNEQFF.

The table lists this clonotype with a few counts. V usage is TRBV27 and J usage is TRBJ2-1; TRBD2 matches 7 bases. Trimming removed 3 bases from V and 3 bases from J; junction bases left unmatched: 8. Germline CDR1 MNHEY, CDR2 SMNVEV (reference sequence). The CDR3 contains 16 residues. The CDR3 is CASSFTASGDYNEQFF. CDR3 DNA: TGTGCCAGCAGTTTTACGGCTAGCGGAGACTACAATGAGCAGTTCTTC.

This chain links TRBV7-2 with TRBJ2-7; D gene ambiguous. V was cut by 5 bases and J by 4 bases, with 12 bases left in between. Germline V gene sequence: CDR1 SGHTA, CDR2 FQGNSA. The CDR3 has 13 amino acids. CDR3 nucleotides: TGTGCCAGCAGCCCCGGGCCCTCGTACGAGCAGTACTTC. Residues: CASSPGPSYEQYF.

This clonotype has just a few counts. The chain links TRBV27 to TRBJ2-1; 8 bases match TRBD1. The germline V gene has CDR1 MNHEY and CDR2 SMNVEV (reference sequence). The trim removed 6 bases at V and 8 bases at J, leaving 15 bases unmatched. CDR3 length equals 16 residues. The CDR3 nucleotides read TGTGCCAGCAGCCACACCGGGGCAGGGGGCGCGGATGAGCAGTTCTTC. Amino acids: CASSHTGAGGADEQFF.

This chain links TRBV27 with TRBJ2-5; 10 bases align to TRBD1. The CDR3 has 15 residues. The J segment lost 4 bases and the V segment lost 3 bases, leaving 5 bases of the junction unmatched. The germline gives CDR1 MNHEY, CDR2 SMNVEV (reference sequence). The CDR3 protein is CASSFLGTGVETQYF. The CDR3 bases are TGTGCCAGCAGTTTTCTGGGGACAGGGGTAGAGACCCAGTACTTC.

This clonotype is labeled large. The gene calls are TRBV12-3 or TRBV12-4 and TRBJ1-1; D is unclear. The CDR3 has 13 residues. The germline V and J ends were trimmed by 6 bases and 11 bases, with 19 bases remaining between them. The CDR3 DNA reads TGTGCCAGCAGCTTCCTACAAGGAGGGAGGGCTTTCTTT. Its protein is CASSFLQGGRAFF.

V gene TRBV27 combines with J gene TRBJ2-1; TRBD2 agrees at 11 bases. The trim removed 5 bases at V and 3 bases at J, leaving 6 bases unmatched. The CDR3 is 16 amino acids. Germline-derived CDR1 and CDR2 are MNHEY and SMNVEV (reference sequence). The CDR3 spells CASSGTSGNYYNEQFF. As DNA, the CDR3 is TGTGCCAGCAGTGGGACTAGCGGTAATTACTACAATGAGCAGTTCTTC.

This clonotype showed up just a few times. This chain uses TRBV6-1 with TRBJ2-7, with a possible D match to TRBD1 (5 bases). CDR1 is MNHNS and CDR2 is SASEGT in the germline V gene. V was cut by 3 bases and J by 5 bases, with 14 bases left in between. CDR3 length: 14 residues. The CDR3 is CASSDRWGLDEQYF. CDR3 coding DNA: TGTGCCAGCAGTGACCGGTGGGGCTTGGACGAGCAGTACTTC.

This clonotype appeared once. The V call is TRBV20-1, the J call TRBJ2-7; D assignment may be TRBD1 or TRBD2 (5 bases each). Trimming stripped 2 bases from V and 7 bases from J, with 15 bases between. The CDR3 sequence is 13 residues long. The germline CDR1 and CDR2 sequences are DFQATT and SNEGSKA (reference sequence). The CDR3 spells CSARPGTFREQYF. The CDR3 DNA sequence: TGCAGTGCTAGACCCGGGACGTTTAGGGAGCAGTACTTC.

The rearrangement joins TRBV6-5 to TRBJ2-3, with D perhaps TRBD2 (6 bases). The germline CDR1 and CDR2 sequences are MNHEY and SVGAGI. The length of the CDR3 is 15 residues. Trimming took 4 bases from V and 0 from J, leaving 11 bases between them. CDR3 nucleotides: TGTGCCAGCAGTTTTAGCGGAACTAGCACAGATACGCAGTATTTT. This gives the protein CASSFSGTSTDTQYF.

This sequence joins TRBV28 and TRBJ2-7, with D possibly being TRBD1 or TRBD2 (5 bases each). The V gene lost 5 bases and the J gene lost 7 bases, with 18 bases spanning the gap. Germline values: CDR1 MDHEN, CDR2 SYDVKM. There are 14 residues in the CDR3. CDR3 sequence reads: CASSLSHPGTEQYF. The CDR3 coding sequence is TGTGCCAGCAGTCTCTCCCACCCTGGGACGGAGCAGTACTTC.